One and the same sample provided the 25 T cell receptor beta chains below, sequenced in a study of T cells in Graves' hyperthyroidism and ophthalmopathy. RNA transcripts provided the source from which TCR beta CDR3 regions were amplified. TCR CDR3 underwent first-round RT-PCR with the HTBI primer set. TCRdb itself ran the multiplex PCR reads through MiXCR, one entry per CDR3 protein. The table lists some 270,000 distinct CDR3 sequences, 13% of them singletons. The specimen sequenced was blood. The receptors come from a woman between 25 and 40 years old with Graves' hyperthyroidism that later progressed to Graves' ophthalmopathy.

There are many counts of this clonotype. The chain joins TRBV20-1 to TRBJ2-7; TRBD1 matches at 8 bases. After removal of 0 bases from V and 5 bases from J, the junction contained 6 bases not matched to a gene. The CDR3 consists of 14 residues. Germline V gene sequence: CDR1 DFQATT, CDR2 SNEGSKA (reference sequence). The CDR3 DNA follows: TGCAGTGCTAGAGATCTGGACAGGGTCCACGAGCAGTACTTC. It is translated as CSARDLDRVHEQYF.

This clonotype was observed many times. The V gene is TRBV7-9, the J gene TRBJ2-1; D perhaps matches TRBD2 (5 bases). CDR1 is SEHNR, CDR2 FQNEAQ, per germline (reference sequence). The CDR3 consists of 17 residues. V shed 5 bases and J shed 7 bases, with 24 bases lying between them. CDR3 coding DNA: TGTGCCAGCAGCCCTAAAGAACTAGGTGTTAGGATGAATGAGCAGTTCTTC. Translation: CASSPKELGVRMNEQFF.

This clonotype came up many times. This chain uses TRBV7-2 with TRBJ2-2; the match to TRBD2 covers 8 bases. The CDR3 consists of 16 residues. After removal of 7 bases from V and 1 base from J, the junction contained 8 bases not matched to a gene. Germline V CDR1 and CDR2: SGHTA, FQGNSA. The CDR3 DNA sequence: TGTGCCAGCAAGTCCGCGGGAGGTAGGAACACCGGGGAGCTGTTTTTT. It translates to CASKSAGGRNTGELFF.

This clonotype was seen at least ten times. The chain links TRBV20-1 to TRBJ2-7; D remains unclear. Deletions cut 0 bases from V and 0 bases from J, with 9 bases between. This CDR3 contains 14 residues. Germline CDR1 DFQATT, CDR2 SNEGSKA (reference sequence). Here the CDR3 reads CSARDPRSSYEQYF. CDR3 coding DNA: TGCAGTGCTAGAGATCCCAGGTCCTCCTACGAGCAGTACTTC.

At least ten counts were recorded for this clonotype. The CDR3 region has the DNA TGTGCCAGCAGCGCAGGGAATTGGAACACTGAAGCTTTCTTT. Residues: CASSAGNWNTEAFF. The genes are TRBV7-9 and TRBJ1-1, with D possibly matching TRBD1 (5 bases). CDR3 size: 14 residues. The V and J ends lost 5 bases and 1 base respectively, with 11 bases between them. Germline lookup yields CDR1 SEHNR and CDR2 FQNEAQ (reference sequence).

This clonotype appeared a few times. V is TRBV4-3 and J is TRBJ2-7, with a tentative D call TRBD2 (6 bases). The V end was cut by 0 bases, the J end by 7 bases, with 16 bases between. CDR1 and CDR2 from the germline V gene are LGHNA and YSLEER. There are 15 residues in the CDR3. The CDR3 region is CASSQEREILSEQYF. In DNA form, the CDR3 reads TGCGCCAGCAGCCAAGAGCGGGAAATCCTTAGTGAGCAGTACTTC.

This clonotype was seen a handful of times. This rearrangement joins TRBV5-8 to TRBJ1-2; TRBD1 aligns across 8 bases. The V segment lost 4 bases and the J segment 5 bases; nucleotides outside the gene matches: 4. Germline assignment: CDR1 SGHTS and CDR2 YDEGEE. CDR3 length: 13 residues. CDR3 residues: CASSEDRVYGYTF. In DNA form, the CDR3 reads TGTGCCAGCAGCGAGGACAGGGTATATGGCTACACCTTC.

Details on this clonotype: Being one base from a much bigger clone, this may be a read error. V and J are TRBV7-9 and TRBJ1-1; D unclear. V gave up 11 bases and J gave up 4 bases, with 14 bases separating them. Germline V gene data show CDR1 as SEHNR and CDR2 as FQNEAQ (reference sequence). This CDR3 has 12 residues. CDR3 amino acids: CAGSTWSTEAFF. CDR3 nucleotides: TGTGCCGGCTCTACGTGGAGCACTGAAGCTTTCTTT.

Ten or more counts support this clonotype. CDR3 in amino acids: CASSPRLGSGTEAFF. The CDR3 DNA sequence: TGTGCCAGCAGCCCTCGACTGGGGTCAGGCACTGAAGCTTTCTTT. This chain connects TRBV9 to TRBJ1-1; the D is unclear. Germline CDR1 SGDLS, CDR2 YYNGEE. V was shortened by 4 bases and J by 4 bases, with 17 bases between the two germline ends. The CDR3 is 15 amino acids.

This clonotype was counted many times. The chain employs TRBV7-2 and TRBJ1-2; possible D gene TRBD1, 5 bases. With 3 bases removed from V and 4 bases from J, the gap between germline ends came to 12 bases. Looked up from germline, CDR1 is SGHTA and CDR2 is FQGNSA. The CDR3 runs to 14 residues. This CDR3 is CASSFTGPSYGYTF. The CDR3 nucleotides are TGTGCCAGCAGCTTCACGGGACCCTCCTATGGCTACACCTTC.

Concerning this clonotype: This may come from a read error, since a much larger clone is one base off. This rearrangement joins TRBV27 to TRBJ1-2; D unresolved. CDR3 length equals 14 residues. CDR1 MNHEY and CDR2 SMNVEV come from the germline V gene (reference sequence). The V end was cut by 6 bases, the J end by 3 bases, with 14 bases between. CDR3 coding DNA: TGTGCCAGCAGGTTCTTGGGTGAGGACTATGGCTACACCTTC. Its translation is CASRFLGEDYGYTF.

This clonotype was detected many times. CDR3 bases: TGTGCCAGCAGCCCGCGGACAGCTTCGCAAGAGACCCAGTACTTC. Translation gives CASSPRTASQETQYF. The chain employs TRBV7-8 and TRBJ2-5; D might be TRBD1 (6 bases). Germline-derived CDR1 and CDR2 are SGHVS and FQNEAQ. V shed 5 bases and J shed 2 bases, with 15 bases lying between them. The CDR3 covers 15 residues.

This clonotype was seen many times. The V and J genes are TRBV29-1 and TRBJ2-6; 10 bases line up with TRBD1. The germline V gene encodes CDR1 SQVTM and CDR2 ANQGSEA. The CDR3 is made up of 17 amino acids. The V gene end was trimmed by 4 bases and the J gene end by 4 bases; junction bases not matched to a gene: 10. Written as DNA, the CDR3 is TGCAGCGTTGCCGGGACAGGGGATAGAGAAGGGGCCAACGTCCTGACTTTC. It is translated as CSVAGTGDREGANVLTF.

This clonotype was picked up many times. The rearrangement joins TRBV27 to TRBJ2-5; tentatively, D is TRBD1 or TRBD2 (5 bases each). Germline assignment: CDR1 MNHEY and CDR2 SMNVEV (reference sequence). The CDR3 sequence is 14 residues long. Trimming removed 3 bases at V and 3 bases at J, with 11 bases between. CDR3 nucleotide sequence: TGTGCCAGCAGTTTCGGGGCTAGGAAAGAGACCCAGTACTTC. Residues: CASSFGARKETQYF.

This clonotype occurred a few times. This chain uses TRBV19 with TRBJ2-1, with 15 bases that match TRBD2. The germline V gene has CDR1 LNHDA and CDR2 SQIVND (reference sequence). V shed 4 bases, J shed 15 bases, and the junction held 13 bases outside the gene matches. The CDR3 length is 16 residues. The DNA of the CDR3 is TGTGCCAGTAGTAGGGCGGGACTAGCGGGAGGTCCGGGGGTGTTCTTC. It codes for CASSRAGLAGGPGVFF. Drawing the rest from reference TRBV19 and TRBJ2-1, the complete variable domain is DGGITQSPKYLFRKEGQNVTLSCEQNLNHDAMYWYRQDPGQGLRLIYYSQIVNDFQKGDIAEGYSVSREKKESFPLTVTSAQKNPTAFYLCASSRAGLAGGPGVFFGPGTRLTVL.

This clonotype was detected ten times or more. The rearrangement joins TRBV7-8 to TRBJ2-1; 11 bases map to TRBD2. The V gene end was trimmed by 4 bases and the J gene end by 8 bases; junction bases not matched to a gene: 10. Germline V CDR1 and CDR2: SGHVS, FQNEAQ. The CDR3 runs 16 residues. The CDR3 nucleotides read TGTGCCAGCAGCTCCACCGGGACTAGCGGTGTCCATGAGCAGTTCTTC. It specifies CASSSTGTSGVHEQFF. Full variable domain (missing parts from reference TRBV7-8 and TRBJ2-1): GAGVSQSPRYKVAKRGQDVALRCDPISGHVSLFWYQQALGQGPEFLTYFQNEAQLDKSGLPSDRFFAERPEGSVSTLKIQRTQQEDSAVYLCASSSTGTSGVHEQFFGPGTRLTVL.

About this clonotype: This clone may be a read error of a much larger clone one base away. This rearrangement joins TRBV20-1 to TRBJ2-1; 11 bases align to TRBD2. The germline V gene has CDR1 DFQATT and CDR2 SNEGSKA (reference sequence). J gave up 8 bases and V 5 bases, and 5 bases lay outside the gene matches. The CDR3 has 13 amino acids. CDR3 sequence: CSAFGLAGYEQFF. The CDR3 nucleotides read TGCAGTGCTTTTGGACTAGCGGGTTATGAGCAGTTCTTC.

This clonotype has a count of ten or more. This sequence joins TRBV3-1 and TRBJ1-1, with D perhaps TRBD1 (5 bases). Germline CDR1 and CDR2: LGHDT and YNNKEL (reference sequence). The CDR3 sequence is 14 residues long. V gave up 3 bases and J gave up 6 bases, with 14 bases separating them. This CDR3 reads CASSHAGTGAEAFF. CDR3 in DNA: TGTGCCAGCAGCCATGCCGGGACTGGAGCTGAAGCTTTCTTT. The full variable domain, in which reference TRBV3-1 and TRBJ1-1 provide the parts outside the CDR3, is DTAVSQTPKYLVTQMGNDKSIKCEQNLGHDTMYWYKQDSKKFLKIMFSYNNKELIINETVPNRFSPKSPDKAHLNLHINSLELGDSAVYFCASSHAGTGAEAFFGQGTRLTVV.

This clonotype was counted many times. The chain combines TRBV28 with TRBJ1-1, with unresolved D. V shed 5 bases and J shed 4 bases, with 14 bases lying between them. The CDR3 has 14 residues. Germline V lookup: CDR1 MDHEN, CDR2 SYDVKM. The CDR3 DNA reads TGTGCCAGCAGTCTTCTCGTCGGGGTCACTGAAGCTTTCTTT. Amino acids: CASSLLVGVTEAFF. The whole variable domain, remainder taken from reference TRBV28 and TRBJ1-1, is DVKVTQSSRYLVKRTGEKVFLECVQDMDHENMFWYRQDPGLGLRLIYFSYDVKMKEKGDIPEGYSVSREKKERFSLILESASTNQTSMYLCASSLLVGVTEAFFGQGTRLTVV.

J is TRBJ2-7 and V is TRBV30; D may be TRBD2 (6 bases). The ends were cut back, 2 bases at V and 2 bases at J, with 16 bases in the middle. Germline CDR1 reads GTSNPN; CDR2 reads SVGIG (reference sequence). The CDR3 extends over 15 amino acids. The CDR3 loop reads CAWSKPGLQTYEQYF. CDR3 DNA: TGTGCCTGGAGTAAACCGGGACTTCAAACCTACGAGCAGTACTTC.

This clonotype was picked up many times. V is TRBV18 and J is TRBJ1-6, with 8 nucleotides matching TRBD1. After removal of 6 bases from V and 5 bases from J, the junction contained 6 bases not matched to a gene. Germline lookup yields CDR1 KGHSH and CDR2 LQKENI. The CDR3 spans 15 residues. The CDR3 protein is CASSLQGVDNSPLHF. The CDR3 DNA is TGTGCCAGCTCTCTACAGGGGGTGGATAATTCACCCCTCCACTTT.

The rearrangement joins TRBV29-1 to TRBJ2-7; TRBD2 aligns across 7 bases. J gave up 2 bases and V 3 bases, and 1 base lay outside the gene matches. CDR1 and CDR2 (germline): SQVTM, ANQGSEA. CDR3 length: 12 residues. DNA of the CDR3: TGCAGCGTTGAGCTAGCGGCCTACGAGCAGTACTTC. This encodes CSVELAAYEQYF.

This clonotype was counted ten times or more. The rearrangement uses TRBV5-6 and TRBJ1-2; 8 nucleotides match TRBD1. The CDR3 totals 15 residues. Germline V gene data show CDR1 as SGHDT and CDR2 as YYEEEE. The trim removed 4 bases at V and 8 bases at J, leaving 13 bases unmatched. In DNA, the CDR3 is TGTGCCAGCAGCCGAGGTGGACAGGGAAGTTCGGGCTACACCTTC. Translating it yields CASSRGGQGSSGYTF. Supplemented by reference TRBV5-6 and TRBJ1-2, the full variable domain reads DAGVTQSPTHLIKTRGQQVTLRCSPKSGHDTVSWYQQALGQGPQFIFQYYEEEERQRGNFPDRFSGHQFPNYSSELNVNALLLGDSALYLCASSRGGQGSSGYTFGSGTRLTVV.

This clonotype has at least ten counts. V and J are TRBV30 and TRBJ1-1; D gene unclear. Germline V gene lookup returns CDR1 GTSNPN and CDR2 SVGIG (reference sequence). V was clipped by 0 bases and J by 3 bases, with 8 bases between them. The CDR3 is 13 amino acids. As DNA, the CDR3 is TGTGCCTGGAGTGTACTAATGGACACTGAAGCTTTCTTT. Its protein is CAWSVLMDTEAFF.

This clonotype was seen at least ten times. The chain employs TRBV7-2 and TRBJ2-5, with D tentatively TRBD2 (5 bases). The germline V gene has CDR1 SGHTA and CDR2 FQGNSA. The CDR3 runs 15 residues. Trimming took off 4 bases at V and 5 bases at J, with 17 bases between the two ends. CDR3 protein: CASSSSSTSGETQYF. The CDR3 bases are TGTGCCAGCAGCTCTTCCTCGACATCGGGGGAGACCCAGTACTTC.